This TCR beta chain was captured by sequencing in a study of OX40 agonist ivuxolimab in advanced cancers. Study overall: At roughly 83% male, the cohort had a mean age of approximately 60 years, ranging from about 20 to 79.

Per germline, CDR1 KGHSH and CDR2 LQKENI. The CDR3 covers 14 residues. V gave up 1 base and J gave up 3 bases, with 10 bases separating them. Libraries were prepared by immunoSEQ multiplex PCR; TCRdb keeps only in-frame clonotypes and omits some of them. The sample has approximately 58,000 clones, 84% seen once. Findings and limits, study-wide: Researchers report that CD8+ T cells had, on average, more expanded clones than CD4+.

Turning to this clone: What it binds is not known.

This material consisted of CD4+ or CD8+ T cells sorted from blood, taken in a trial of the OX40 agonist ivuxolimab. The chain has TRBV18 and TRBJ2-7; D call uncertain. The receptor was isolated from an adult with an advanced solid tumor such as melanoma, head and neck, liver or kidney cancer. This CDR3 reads CASSPQGLFYEQYF. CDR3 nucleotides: TGTGCCAGCTCACCACAGGGTCTTTTCTACGAGCAGTACTTC.